Presented here are 8 T cell receptor beta chains from one specimen sequenced in a study of blood T cell repertoires in COVID-19. This table comes from immunoSEQ multiplex PCR, and its TCRdb copy is limited to in-frame clones, with some not included. The sample has about 170,000 clones; 70% to 90% are singletons. Source material: peripheral blood. These receptors all stem from a woman older than 75 with COVID-19, enrolled during active disease.

In its sample, this clone was seen once. The sample has other DNA sequences that encode this CDR3 too. V is TRBV5-1 and J is TRBJ1-2; 7 bases fit TRBD1. Germline V gives CDR1 SGHRS, CDR2 YFSETQ. The CDR3 spans 14 residues. The trim removed 0 bases at V and 4 bases at J, leaving 3 bases unmatched. This CDR3 is CASSLGQGRYGYTF. CDR3 coding DNA: TGCGCCAGCAGCTTGGGACAGGGTCGCTATGGCTACACCTTC.

The chain joins TRBV5-1 to TRBJ2-7, with TRBD1 matching over 8 bases. In germline, CDR1 is SGHRS, CDR2 YFSETQ. V dropped 4 bases and J dropped 5; count of bases not matched to a gene: 8. This CDR3 is 14 amino acids long. CDR3 bases: TGCGCCAGCAGCCACGGACAGGGCGGCCACGAGCAGTACTTC. The encoded protein is CASSHGQGGHEQYF.

The rearrangement uses TRBV9 and TRBJ1-2; possibly TRBD1 for D (6 bases). Trimming pared 1 base from V and 6 bases from J, leaving 13 bases between. Germline-derived CDR1 and CDR2 are SGDLS and YYNGEE. The length of the CDR3 is 14 residues. The CDR3 DNA follows: TGTGCCAGCAGCGTACTCAGGGGCCCCCATGGCTACACCTTC. Its translation: CASSVLRGPHGYTF.

This clone was observed once. This chain connects TRBV19 to TRBJ1-3; D call uncertain. V gave up 5 bases and J gave up 0 bases, with 11 bases separating them. This CDR3 is built from 15 residues. Germline V CDR1 and CDR2: LNHDA, SQIVND (reference sequence). This CDR3 reads CASSLPSNSGNTIYF. The CDR3 DNA sequence: TGTGCCAGTAGTCTACCGAGTAACTCTGGAAACACCATATATTTT.

The gene calls are TRBV12-5 and TRBJ1-2, with 11 bases aligning to TRBD1. Trimming took 7 bases from V and 2 from J; bases not matched to a gene: 3. Germline values: CDR1 LGHNT, CDR2 FRNRAP. The CDR3 consists of 14 residues. The chain's CDR3 is CASAWTGGNYGYTF. The CDR3 DNA reads as TGTGCTAGTGCCTGGACAGGGGGCAACTATGGCTACACCTTC. Drawing the rest from reference TRBV12-5 and TRBJ1-2, the complete variable domain is DARVTQTPRHKVTEMGQEVTMRCQPILGHNTVFWYRQTMMQGLELLAYFRNRAPLDDSGMPKDRFSAEMPDATLATLKIQPSEPRDSAVYFCASAWTGGNYGYTFGSGTRLTVV.

The V gene is TRBV18, the J gene TRBJ2-1; D might be TRBD1 (6 bases). Trimming shortened V by 6 bases and J by 10 bases, and 16 bases separated the two germline ends. The CDR3 spans 13 residues. CDR1 is KGHSH, CDR2 LQKENI, per germline. The CDR3 coding sequence is TGTGCCAGCTCTGCCCGGGGACAAGGCGAGCAGTTCTTC. This translates into CASSARGQGEQFF.

The chain combines TRBV5-5 with TRBJ1-6; 9 positions match TRBD1. Germline trimming cut 1 base from V and 7 bases from J; bases unmatched to any gene: 9. Germline V gene lookup returns CDR1 SGHKS and CDR2 YYEKEE (reference sequence). The CDR3 has 17 residues. The DNA of the CDR3 is TGTGCCAGCAGCTTGATATCGACAGGGGGTAGGAATTCACCCCTCCACTTT. Protein: CASSLISTGGRNSPLHF.

This chain connects TRBV5-5 to TRBJ2-3; 7 bases agree with TRBD1. V trimming: 4 bases; J trimming: 4 bases; junction bases outside the gene matches: 12. The CDR3 length is 16 residues. Germline CDR1 is SGHKS and CDR2 is YYEKEE (reference sequence). This CDR3 is CASSPHGQATADTQYF. Here the CDR3 DNA reads TGTGCCAGCAGCCCACACGGACAGGCAACAGCAGATACGCAGTATTTT. Looking up the rest from reference TRBV5-5 and TRBJ2-3 gives the full variable domain: DAGVTQSPTHLIKTRGQQVTLRCSPISGHKSVSWYQQVLGQGPQFIFQYYEKEERGRGNFPDRFSARQFPNYSSELNVNALLLGDSALYLCASSPHGQATADTQYFGPGTRLTVL.